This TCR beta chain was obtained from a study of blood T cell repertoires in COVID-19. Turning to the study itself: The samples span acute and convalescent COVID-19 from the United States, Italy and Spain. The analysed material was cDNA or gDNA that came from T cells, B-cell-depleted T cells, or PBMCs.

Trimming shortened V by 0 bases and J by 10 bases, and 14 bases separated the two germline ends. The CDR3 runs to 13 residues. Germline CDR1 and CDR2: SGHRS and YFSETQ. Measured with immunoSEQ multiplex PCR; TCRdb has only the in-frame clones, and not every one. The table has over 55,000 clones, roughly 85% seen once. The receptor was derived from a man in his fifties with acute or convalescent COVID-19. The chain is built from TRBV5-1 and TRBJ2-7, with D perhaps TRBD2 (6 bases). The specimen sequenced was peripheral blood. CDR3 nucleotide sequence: TGCGCCAGCAGCTTGGGGGTGGTCGGGAGCCAGTACTTC. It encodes CASSLGVVGSQYF.